This entry concerns a single T cell receptor (beta chain). The data are from a study of blood T cell repertoires in COVID-19. Study at large: From the United States, Italy and Spain came samples of acute and convalescent COVID-19. From T cells, B-cell-depleted T cells, or PBMCs came the material, which was cDNA or gDNA.

Germline loops: CDR1 SGHNT, CDR2 YENEEA. V gave up 5 bases and J gave up 6 bases; unmatched junction bases: 13. The CDR3 runs 16 residues. Authors' methods: Amplified reference gene primers provided the basis for estimating nucleated cell counts. Method: immunoSEQ multiplex PCR; TCRdb's copy keeps in-frame clones and lacks some. V and J calls and clone size follow that table, whereas D and trimming were derived from the DNA. The sample holds tens of thousands of clones, around 90% seen once. The sample comprised peripheral blood. The TCR sequence derives from a human donor with active COVID-19. The donor label of this sample is uncertain. The V gene is TRBV11-3, the J gene TRBJ1-1, with 9 bases that match TRBD1. This CDR3 is CASSPGTGGLLPEAFF. CDR3 DNA sequence: TGTGCCAGCAGCCCCGGAACAGGGGGCCTCTTACCTGAAGCTTTCTTT.